The 22 T cell receptor beta chains in this list originate from one sample, sequenced in a study of CD8 T cells in Susac syndrome. cDNA came from about 0.46 to 1 ug RNA primed by random hexamers. TCRdb independently ran MiXCR on the immunoSEQ multiplex PCR reads; one entry per CDR3 protein. Of some 160,000 distinct CDR3 sequences detected, 85% to 95% appear once; the ten largest clones hold around 0.15%. Sequencing was performed on CD8+ T cells from PBMCs. Receptors were obtained from a human donor with multiple sclerosis.

This CDR3 is CASSRPGGWDEQFF. In DNA, the CDR3 is TGTGCCAGCAGCCGACCGGGAGGATGGGATGAGCAGTTCTTC. The rearrangement links TRBV14 to TRBJ2-1; 7 bases are a match to TRBD2. The CDR3 is 14 residues long. Germline CDR1 SGHDN, CDR2 FVKESK. Losses at the gene ends were 4 bases for V and 8 bases for J; bases not matched to a gene: 8.

The rearrangement links TRBV9 to TRBJ1-2; TRBD1 agrees at 7 bases. Losses at the gene ends were 3 bases for V and 7 bases for J; bases not matched to a gene: 6. The CDR3 is made up of 13 amino acids. Germline V gives CDR1 SGDLS, CDR2 YYNGEE. CDR3 in amino acids: CASSAGTVGGYTF. CDR3 coding DNA: TGTGCCAGCAGCGCCGGGACAGTGGGTGGCTACACCTTC.

The J gene is TRBJ2-7, the V gene TRBV28; D remains unclear. Germline CDR1 is MDHEN and CDR2 is SYDVKM. The V end was cut by 2 bases, the J end by 5 bases, with 13 bases between. The CDR3 sequence is 14 residues long. CDR3 nucleotide sequence: TGTGCCAGCAGTTTAACCCTTTGGGTTCACGAGCAGTACTTC. This encodes CASSLTLWVHEQYF.

V is TRBV20-1 and J is TRBJ2-1; D uncertain. The CDR3 runs to 12 residues. Germline assignment: CDR1 DFQATT and CDR2 SNEGSKA (reference sequence). Trimming pared 6 bases from V and 3 bases from J, leaving 9 bases between. CDR3 protein: CSAQTGYNEQFF. CDR3 coding DNA: TGCAGTGCCCAGACGGGCTACAATGAGCAGTTCTTC.

The chain uses TRBV27 and TRBJ2-3, with 9 bases that match TRBD1. The J segment lost 4 bases and the V segment lost 7 bases, leaving 3 bases of the junction unmatched. CDR1 is MNHEY, CDR2 SMNVEV, per germline (reference sequence). This CDR3 has 13 residues. The CDR3 DNA reads TGTGCCAGCATAGGACAGGGGCCAGATACGCAGTATTTT. The encoded protein is CASIGQGPDTQYF.

The V gene is TRBV20-1, the J gene TRBJ1-5; TRBD1 might be the D (6 bases). The V gene lost 6 bases and the J gene lost 4 bases, with 19 bases spanning the gap. CDR1 and CDR2 from the germline V gene are DFQATT and SNEGSKA (reference sequence). There are 15 residues in the CDR3. CDR3 sequence reads: CSAITPGHQNQPQHF. The CDR3 bases are TGCAGTGCGATAACCCCGGGACACCAGAATCAGCCCCAGCATTTT.

This chain uses TRBV21-1 with TRBJ1-1. TRBV21-1 is a pseudogene segment. CDR3 length: 13 amino acids. Written as DNA, the CDR3 is TGTGCCACCAACAGGCGAGTGAACACTGAAGCTTTCTTT. Encoded protein: CATNRRVNTEAFF.

The chain carries TRBV29-1 and TRBJ2-7; D possibly corresponds to TRBD1 (6 bases). The CDR3 spans 11 residues. The germline V and J ends were trimmed by 7 bases and 4 bases, with 11 bases remaining between them. Germline V gives CDR1 SQVTM, CDR2 ANQGSEA. DNA for the CDR3: TGCAGCGCCATGGACAGTTACGAGCAGTACTTC. Translated, it gives CSAMDSYEQYF.

The CDR3 spells CATSDSENTEAFF. The CDR3 DNA reads as TGTGCCACCAGTGATTCTGAGAACACTGAAGCTTTCTTT. V gene TRBV24-1 combines with J gene TRBJ1-1; D not resolved. Trimming pared 2 bases from V and 1 base from J, leaving 4 bases between. The CDR3 covers 13 residues. From germline, CDR1 is KGHDR and CDR2 SFDVKD.

Turning to this clonotype: Since no conserved phenylalanine or tryptophan closes the CDR3, a read error is the likely cause. The chain employs TRBV7-3 and TRBJ2-1; 9 bases line up with TRBD2. With V trimmed by 3 bases and J by 4 bases, 4 bases remained unmatched. Germline-derived CDR1 and CDR2 are SGHTA and FQGTGA. The CDR3 is made up of 15 amino acids. CDR3 nucleotide sequence: TGTGCCAGCAGCTTGGTAGCGGGGGAATACAATGAGCAGTTCTCC. Translated: CASSLVAGEYNEQFS.

V usage is TRBV20-1 and J usage is TRBJ1-5; TRBD1 is a possible D gene (5 bases). The CDR3 loop spans 14 amino acids. The germline gives CDR1 DFQATT, CDR2 SNEGSKA (reference sequence). Trimming pared 5 bases from V and 8 bases from J, leaving 19 bases between. As DNA, the CDR3 is TGCAGTGCTGGGAGCGCGGGGCCAGTGGAGCCCCAGCATTTT. It is translated as CSAGSAGPVEPQHF.

This sequence joins TRBV30 and TRBJ2-7, with TRBD2 matching over 7 bases. The V and J ends lost 0 bases and 4 bases, in that order; junction bases with no gene match: 6. The germline V gene encodes CDR1 GTSNPN and CDR2 SVGIG (reference sequence). The CDR3 is 14 amino acids. Here the CDR3 reads CAWSVRPSGYEQYF. The CDR3 DNA reads TGTGCCTGGAGTGTAAGGCCTAGCGGTTACGAGCAGTACTTC.

The chain recombines TRBV29-1 with TRBJ2-3; 10 bases fit TRBD2. V dropped 5 bases and J dropped 4; count of bases not matched to a gene: 9. Germline lookup yields CDR1 SQVTM and CDR2 ANQGSEA. The CDR3 totals 15 residues. The CDR3 loop reads CSVPQTSGTADTQYF. The CDR3 coding sequence is TGCAGCGTTCCCCAAACTAGCGGGACGGCAGATACGCAGTATTTT.

This clonotype showed up just once. The chain couples TRBV9 to TRBJ2-7; the match to TRBD2 covers 9 bases. CDR1 and CDR2 from the germline V gene are SGDLS and YYNGEE. The CDR3 is 14 amino acids. V gave up 2 bases and J gave up 5 bases; unmatched junction bases: 5. CDR3 nucleotides: TGTGCCAGCAGCGTCGGACTAGCGATCCACGAGCAGTACTTC. It encodes CASSVGLAIHEQYF.

The chain has TRBV2 and TRBJ1-6, with D maybe TRBD1 (5 bases). V was trimmed by 4 bases and J by 3 bases, leaving 10 bases between them. The CDR3 is 15 amino acids. Germline CDR1 SNHLY, CDR2 FYNNEI. The CDR3 region is CASSGWTYYNSPLHF. The CDR3 DNA reads TGTGCCAGCAGTGGTTGGACATACTATAATTCACCCCTCCACTTT.

V gene TRBV7-9 combines with J gene TRBJ1-2; D call uncertain. Trimming pared 4 bases from V and 4 bases from J, leaving 13 bases between. There are 14 residues in the CDR3. Per the germline V gene, CDR1 is SEHNR and CDR2 is FQNEAQ (reference sequence). DNA of the CDR3: TGTGCCAGCAGCTCGGGCCAGCCTCTCTATGGCTACACCTTC. Translating it yields CASSSGQPLYGYTF. The full variable domain, with the rest looked up from reference TRBV7-9 and TRBJ1-2, is DTGVSQNPRHKITKRGQNVTFRCDPISEHNRLYWYRQTLGQGPEFLTYFQNEAQLEKSRLLSDRFSAERPKGSFSTLEIQRTEQGDSAMYLCASSSGQPLYGYTFGSGTRLTVV.

The chain recombines TRBV29-1 with TRBJ1-1, with D possibly matching TRBD1 (5 bases). The germline CDR1 and CDR2 sequences are SQVTM and ANQGSEA. V was pared by 5 bases and J by 5 bases, with 9 bases between. The CDR3 loop spans 11 amino acids. Here the CDR3 reads CSVWGGTEAFF. DNA for the CDR3: TGCAGCGTTTGGGGGGGTACTGAAGCTTTCTTT.

The chain employs TRBV27 and TRBJ2-1; D gene ambiguous. The germline CDR1 and CDR2 sequences are MNHEY and SMNVEV (reference sequence). This CDR3 has 13 amino acids. V lost 11 bases to trimming and J lost 3 bases, with 14 bases between them. This chain's CDR3 is CAASRGDYNEQFF. In DNA, the CDR3 is TGTGCCGCCTCTCGCGGAGACTACAATGAGCAGTTCTTC.

The chain recombines TRBV5-1 with TRBJ1-5; D gene uncertain. The V end was cut by 4 bases, the J end by 6 bases, with 11 bases between. Germline lookup yields CDR1 SGHRS and CDR2 YFSETQ. This CDR3 has 13 amino acids. The DNA for the CDR3 is TGCGCCAGCAGCCAGACGGGGTTTCAGCCCCAGCATTTT. Protein product: CASSQTGFQPQHF.

This rearrangement joins TRBV2 to TRBJ2-1; 15 bases map to TRBD2. Germline CDR1 SNHLY, CDR2 FYNNEI. This CDR3 is 15 amino acids long. Trimming cost V 8 bases and J 8 bases; bases outside gene matches: 7. The CDR3 nucleotides are TGTGCCAGCGGCTGGACTAGCGGGAGGGTAGATGAGCAGTTCTTC. This sequence encodes CASGWTSGRVDEQFF.

The chain is built from TRBV12-5 and TRBJ1-5; no clear D. There are 9 residues in the CDR3. The germline V and J ends were trimmed by 6 bases and 7 bases, with 1 base remaining between them. The V gene's germline CDR1 is LGHNT and CDR2 FRNRAP. The CDR3 loop reads CASGQPQHF. For the CDR3, the DNA is TGTGCTAGTGGACAGCCCCAGCATTTT.

The genes are TRBV3-1 and TRBJ1-5, with 7 bases matching TRBD1. This CDR3 comprises 14 residues. J lost 6 bases, V lost 5 bases, and 7 bases had no gene match. Germline CDR1 LGHDT, CDR2 YNNKEL (reference sequence). The CDR3 nucleotides are TGTGCCAGCAGCTCCGACAGGGTGTTTCAGCCCCAGCATTTT. It encodes CASSSDRVFQPQHF.